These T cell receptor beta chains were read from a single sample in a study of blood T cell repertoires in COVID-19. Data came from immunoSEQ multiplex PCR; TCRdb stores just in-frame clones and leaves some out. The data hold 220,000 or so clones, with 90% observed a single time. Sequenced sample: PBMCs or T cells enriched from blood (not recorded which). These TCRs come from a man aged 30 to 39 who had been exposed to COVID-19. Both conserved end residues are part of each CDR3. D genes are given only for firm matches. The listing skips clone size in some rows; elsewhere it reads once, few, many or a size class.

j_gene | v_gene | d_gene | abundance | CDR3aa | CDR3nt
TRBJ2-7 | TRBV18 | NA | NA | CASSPPSRSSYEQYF | TGTGCCAGCTCACCACCTTCACGGAGCTCCTACGAGCAGTACTTC
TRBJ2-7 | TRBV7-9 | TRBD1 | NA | CASSSPGTGIYEQYF | TGTGCCAGCAGCTCGCCCGGGACAGGGATTTACGAGCAGTACTTC
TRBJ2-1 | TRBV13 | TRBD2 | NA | CASSLGFFNRERGVKGQFF | TGTGCCAGCAGCTTAGGTTTTTTTAATAGGGAGCGGGGGGTAAAAGGGCAGTTCTTC
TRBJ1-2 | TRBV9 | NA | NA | CASSVDRNYRGGYTF | TGTGCCAGCAGCGTAGATAGGAACTATAGGGGTGGCTACACCTTC
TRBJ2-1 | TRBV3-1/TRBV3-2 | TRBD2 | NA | CASSQTFRTSGGNEQFF | TGTGCCAGCAGCCAAACTTTTCGGACTAGCGGGGGCAATGAGCAGTTCTTC
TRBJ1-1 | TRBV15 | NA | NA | CATSTDIMNTEAFF | TGTGCCACCAGCACAGACATCATGAACACTGAAGCTTTCTTT
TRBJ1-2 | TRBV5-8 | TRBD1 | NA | CASSLRDSGYGYTF | TGTGCCAGCAGCTTGAGGGACAGTGGTTATGGCTACACCTTC
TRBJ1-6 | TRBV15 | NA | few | CATSSKRDPNSPLHF | TGTGCCACCAGCAGCAAGCGGGACCCTAATTCACCCCTCCACTTT
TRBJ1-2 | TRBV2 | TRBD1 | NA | CASSVNRGDYGYTF | TGTGCCAGCAGTGTGAACAGGGGGGACTATGGCTACACCTTC
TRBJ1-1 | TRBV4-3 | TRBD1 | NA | CASSQGQGWANTEAFF | TGCGCCAGCAGCCAGGGACAGGGGTGGGCGAACACTGAAGCTTTCTTT
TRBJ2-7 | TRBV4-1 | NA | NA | CASSQGGDYEQYF | TGCGCCAGCAGCCAAGGTGGAGATTACGAGCAGTACTTC
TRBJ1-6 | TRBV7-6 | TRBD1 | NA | CASSSGTGRPLHF | TGTGCCAGCAGCTCAGGGACAGGGCGACCCCTCCACTTT
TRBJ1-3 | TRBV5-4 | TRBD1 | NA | CASSLDRVSSGNTIYF | TGTGCCAGCAGCCTGGACAGGGTGAGCTCTGGAAACACCATATATTTT
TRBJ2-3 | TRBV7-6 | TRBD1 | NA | CASSPDRGGGTDTQYF | TGTGCCAGCAGCCCCGACAGGGGGGGAGGAACAGATACGCAGTATTTT
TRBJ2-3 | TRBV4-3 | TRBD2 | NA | CASSLAGRAADTQYF | TGCGCCAGCAGCCTAGCAGGGAGGGCCGCAGATACGCAGTATTTT
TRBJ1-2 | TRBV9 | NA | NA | CASSTGPREVANYGYTF | TGTGCCAGCAGCACCGGACCGAGGGAGGTCGCTAACTATGGCTACACCTTC
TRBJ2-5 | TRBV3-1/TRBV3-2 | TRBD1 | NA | CASSLRQGPETQYF | TGTGCCAGCAGCTTAAGACAGGGGCCAGAGACCCAGTACTTC
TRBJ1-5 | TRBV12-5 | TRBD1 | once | CASGLWGTGVQPQHF | TGTGCTAGTGGTTTGTGGGGGACAGGGGTACAGCCCCAGCATTTT
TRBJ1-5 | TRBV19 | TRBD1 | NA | CASRYGQDNQPQHF | TGTGCCAGTAGATACGGACAGGACAATCAGCCCCAGCATTTT
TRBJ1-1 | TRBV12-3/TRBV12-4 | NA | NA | CASSPTSYKEAFF | TGTGCCAGCAGTCCAACTTCTTATAAGGAAGCTTTCTTT
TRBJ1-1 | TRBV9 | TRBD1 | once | CASSVSWTGSNTEAFF | TGTGCCAGCAGCGTCAGTTGGACAGGTTCGAACACTGAAGCTTTCTTT
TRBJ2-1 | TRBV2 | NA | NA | CASSVSSGSYNEQFF | TGTGCCAGCAGTGTATCATCGGGGAGCTACAATGAGCAGTTCTTC
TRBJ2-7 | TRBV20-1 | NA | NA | CSASGGYEQYF | TGCAGTGCTAGTGGCGGCTACGAGCAGTACTTC
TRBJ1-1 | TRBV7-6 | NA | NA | CASSLRLGSAGEAFF | TGTGCCAGCAGCTTACGTCTCGGGTCGGCGGGAGAAGCTTTCTTT
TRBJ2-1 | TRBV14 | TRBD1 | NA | CASSRVGQGDNEQFF | TGTGCCAGCAGCCGGGTGGGACAGGGGGACAATGAGCAGTTCTTC
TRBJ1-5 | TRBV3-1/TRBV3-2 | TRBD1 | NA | CASSQGDRGWDQPQHF | TGTGCCAGCAGCCAAGGGGACAGGGGGTGGGATCAGCCCCAGCATTTT
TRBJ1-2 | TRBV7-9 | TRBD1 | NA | CASSSLDRVDGYTF | TGTGCCAGCAGCTCCTTGGACAGGGTGGATGGCTACACCTTC
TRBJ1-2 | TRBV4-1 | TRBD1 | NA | CASSQGERTGRFYGYTF | TGCGCCAGCAGCCAAGGGGAAAGGACAGGCCGCTTCTATGGCTACACCTTC
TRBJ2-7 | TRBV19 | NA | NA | CASASGARSYEQYF | TGTGCCAGTGCCTCAGGGGCCCGCTCCTACGAGCAGTACTTC
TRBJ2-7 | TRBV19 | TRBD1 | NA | CASMIFGDRRYEQYF | TGTGCCAGTATGATTTTCGGGGACAGACGCTACGAGCAGTACTTC
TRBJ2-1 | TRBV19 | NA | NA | CASNVRGYDEQFF | TGTGCCAGTAACGTCAGGGGTTATGATGAGCAGTTCTTC
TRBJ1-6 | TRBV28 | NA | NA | CASQTGNSPLHF | TGTGCCAGTCAAACAGGGAATTCACCCCTCCACTTT
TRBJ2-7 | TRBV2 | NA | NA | CASRPAPGVLYEQYF | TGTGCCAGCCGTCCCGCGCCAGGGGTTTTATACGAGCAGTACTTC
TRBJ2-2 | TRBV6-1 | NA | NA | CASSELVRTGELFF | TGTGCCAGCAGTGAATTGGTGAGAACCGGGGAGCTGTTTTTT
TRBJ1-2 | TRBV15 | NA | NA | CATSRDGQYGYTF | TGTGCCACCAGCAGAGATGGACAGTATGGCTACACCTTC
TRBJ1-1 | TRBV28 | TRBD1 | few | CASTLDRADTEAFF | TGTGCCAGCACTCTGGACAGGGCGGACACTGAAGCTTTCTTT
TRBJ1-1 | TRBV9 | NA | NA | CASSVTPVWDTPNTEAFF | TGTGCCAGCAGCGTGACGCCCGTGTGGGACACGCCGAACACTGAAGCTTTCTTT
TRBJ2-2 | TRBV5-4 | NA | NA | CASSTYQAGELFF | TGTGCCAGCAGCACGTACCAGGCCGGGGAGCTGTTTTTT
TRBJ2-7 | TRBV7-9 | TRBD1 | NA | CASISAGGGFRSSYEQYF | TGTGCCAGCATCTCGGCAGGGGGCGGTTTTAGGAGCTCCTACGAGCAGTACTTC
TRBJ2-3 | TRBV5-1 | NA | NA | CASSLSSRDTQYF | TGCGCCAGCAGCCTTTCGTCCCGGGATACGCAGTATTTT
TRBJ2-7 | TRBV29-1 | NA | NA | CSVGQENPYEQYF | TGCAGCGTTGGACAGGAGAACCCCTACGAGCAGTACTTC
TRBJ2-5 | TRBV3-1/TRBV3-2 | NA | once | CASSHVAATIQETQYF | TGTGCCAGCAGCCACGTAGCGGCCACCATCCAAGAGACCCAGTACTTC
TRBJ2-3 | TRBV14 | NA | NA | CASSQDVRDTQYF | TGTGCCAGCAGCCAAGATGTCCGAGATACGCAGTATTTT
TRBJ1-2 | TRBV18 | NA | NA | CASSPYPELYGYTF | TGTGCCAGCTCACCGTACCCGGAGCTCTATGGCTACACCTTC
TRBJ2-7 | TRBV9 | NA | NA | CASSVWSSPRGEQYF | TGTGCCAGCAGCGTATGGAGTAGTCCTCGGGGCGAGCAGTACTTC
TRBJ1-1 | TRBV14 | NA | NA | CASSQVSHRVWAPLNTEAFF | TGTGCCAGCAGCCAAGTCAGCCACAGGGTGTGGGCCCCGCTGAACACTGAAGCTTTCTTT
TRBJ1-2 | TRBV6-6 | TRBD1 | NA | CASSYYFRDRSYGYTF | TGTGCCAGCAGTTACTACTTCCGGGACAGATCATATGGCTACACCTTC
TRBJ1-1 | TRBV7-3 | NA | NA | CASSLRPLMNTEAFF | TGTGCCAGCAGCTTAAGGCCTTTGATGAACACTGAAGCTTTCTTT
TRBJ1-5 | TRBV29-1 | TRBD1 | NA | CSVGQGSQPQHF | TGCAGCGTTGGACAGGGGAGTCAGCCCCAGCATTTT
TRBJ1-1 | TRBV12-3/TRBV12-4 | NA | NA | CASRLDRETEAFF | TGTGCCAGCCGTTTGGACCGGGAAACTGAAGCTTTCTTT
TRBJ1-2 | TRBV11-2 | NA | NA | CASRSLRGLFYGYTF | TGTGCCAGCAGATCATTGCGGGGCCTTTTCTATGGCTACACCTTC
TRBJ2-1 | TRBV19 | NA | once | CASSLGGLANNEQFF | TGTGCCAGTAGTCTTGGGGGCCTGGCCAACAATGAGCAGTTCTTC
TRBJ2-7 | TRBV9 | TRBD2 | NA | CASSPWGGTEQYF | TGTGCCAGCAGCCCCTGGGGGGGTACCGAGCAGTACTTC
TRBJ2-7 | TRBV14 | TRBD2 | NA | CASSRAGNGYEQYF | TGTGCCAGCAGCCGAGCGGGGAACGGGTACGAGCAGTACTTC
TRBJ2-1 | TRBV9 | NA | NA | CASSVGDGDTEQFF | TGTGCCAGCAGCGTAGGGGACGGGGACACTGAGCAGTTCTTC
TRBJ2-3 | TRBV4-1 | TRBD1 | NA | CASSQGPGTGGTDTQYF | TGCGCCAGCAGCCAAGGGCCCGGGACAGGGGGCACAGATACGCAGTATTTT
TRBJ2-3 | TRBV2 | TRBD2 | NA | CASSAETSGGSDTQYF | TGTGCCAGCAGTGCGGAGACTAGCGGGGGGTCAGATACGCAGTATTTT
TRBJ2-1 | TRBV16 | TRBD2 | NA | CASSQSQAGGNDEQFF | TGTGCCAGCAGCCAATCTCAAGCGGGGGGGAACGATGAGCAGTTCTTC
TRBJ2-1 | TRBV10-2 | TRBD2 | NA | CASSPGGNYNEQFF | TGCGCCAGCAGTCCGGGGGGAAACTACAATGAGCAGTTCTTC
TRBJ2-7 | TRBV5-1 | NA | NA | CASMRTSFSYEQYF | TGCGCCAGCATGCGGACATCTTTCTCCTACGAGCAGTACTTC